The 30 T cell receptor beta chains listed next were all sequenced from one sample in a study of cytomegalovirus exposure and HLA in healthy donors. The primer mix had 60 Vbeta and 13 Jbeta primers. Repertoires were generated with immunoSEQ multiplex PCR, while TCRdb's copy carries only in-frame clones and drops some. The table records 150,000 to 160,000 clones, 79% of them present only once. Sequences were obtained from PBMCs. Receptors were obtained from a man younger than 45 in good health and CMV-seropositive.

The chain carries TRBV10-3 and TRBJ2-5, with TRBD2 matching over 7 bases. The last part of the DNA fits TRBJ2-7 better; the J call may be wrong. The length of the CDR3 is 13 residues. Looked up from germline, CDR1 is ENHRY and CDR2 is SYGVKD. CDR3 DNA sequence: TGTGCCATCAGTGAAGCTAGCGGCTACGAGCAGTACTTC. Its protein product is CAISEASGYEQYF.

With regard to this clone: One end of the junction does not line up with germline, which may come from a read error. The V gene is TRBV9, the J gene TRBJ1-1, with D possibly being TRBD1 (5 bases). The CDR3 is 13 amino acids. Germline V CDR1 and CDR2: SGDLS, YYNGEE. CDR3 sequence: CASSVYKDTKAFF. The CDR3 nucleotides are TGTGCCAGCAGCGTATATAAGGACACTAAAGCTTTCTTT.

This clone has a handful of counts. The chain has TRBV6-1 and TRBJ1-4; tentatively, D is TRBD1 (5 bases). From germline, CDR1 is MNHNS and CDR2 SASEGT. The length of the CDR3 is 14 residues. V lost 8 bases to trimming and J lost 7 bases, with 17 bases between them. The CDR3 sequence is CASAHRGGREKLFF. The CDR3 bases are TGTGCCAGCGCCCATAGGGGTGGACGTGAAAAACTGTTTTTT.

This chain connects TRBV27 to TRBJ1-1; tentatively, D is TRBD1 (5 bases). Trimming removed 3 bases from V and 3 bases from J, with 8 bases in between. Germline V gives CDR1 MNHEY, CDR2 SMNVEV (reference sequence). CDR3 length: 13 residues. CDR3: CASSLWGDTEAFF. CDR3 in DNA: TGTGCCAGCAGTTTGTGGGGGGACACTGAAGCTTTCTTT.

V and J are TRBV6-5 and TRBJ1-2, with 8 bases lining up with TRBD1. Germline values: CDR1 MNHEY, CDR2 SVGAGI. V shed 6 bases and J 3 bases; nucleotides not matched to a gene: 3. The length of the CDR3 is 13 residues. DNA of the CDR3: TGTGCCAGCAGCGACAGGGGTGACTATGGCTACACCTTC. This translates into CASSDRGDYGYTF.

The J gene is TRBJ1-1, the V gene TRBV13, with TRBD1 matching over 7 bases. Germline V gives CDR1 PRHDT, CDR2 FYEKMQ (reference sequence). With 5 bases clipped from V and 5 bases from J, the junction kept 17 bases outside the gene matches. The CDR3 covers 17 residues. As DNA, the CDR3 is TGTGCCAGCAGCCACTCGACAGAGGGGGCGGAAGGTACTGAAGCTTTCTTT. It is translated as CASSHSTEGAEGTEAFF.

This CDR3 is CASTPGGSNQPQHF. In DNA, the CDR3 is TGTGCCAGCACCCCCGGGGGTAGCAATCAGCCCCAGCATTTT. This chain connects TRBV6-5 to TRBJ1-5; tentative D call: TRBD1 (5 bases). CDR3 length: 14 residues. Germline V gene lookup returns CDR1 MNHEY and CDR2 SVGAGI. Trimming left V 7 bases short and J 0 bases short, with 10 bases between.

The table lists this clone with a count of one. The rearrangement links TRBV25-1 to TRBJ1-2; TRBD1 is a possible D gene (5 bases). CDR1 MGHDK and CDR2 SYGVNS come from the germline V gene. The length of the CDR3 is 14 residues. V was clipped by 4 bases and J by 0 bases, with 9 bases between them. The CDR3 DNA reads TGTGCCAGCAGTGTCGCGGGGCCTAACTATGGCTACACCTTC. Translation gives CASSVAGPNYGYTF.

The rearrangement uses TRBV27 and TRBJ1-2; 7 nucleotides line up with TRBD1. The trim removed 5 bases at V and 8 bases at J, leaving 8 bases unmatched. CDR3 size: 13 residues. Germline lookup yields CDR1 MNHEY and CDR2 SMNVEV (reference sequence). The CDR3 is CASSPTGLWGYTF. In DNA, the CDR3 is TGTGCCAGCAGTCCGACAGGGCTCTGGGGCTACACCTTC.

The V gene is TRBV2, the J gene TRBJ1-1; TRBD1 matches 9 bases. Per the germline V gene, CDR1 is SNHLY and CDR2 is FYNNEI. The CDR3 loop spans 19 amino acids. The J segment lost 3 bases and the V segment lost 6 bases, leaving 20 bases of the junction unmatched. The CDR3 region has the DNA TGTGCCAGCAGGAAAGAACCGCGAGCAACGGACAGGGGTGACACTGAAGCTTTCTTT. Translating it yields CASRKEPRATDRGDTEAFF.

Points on this clone: At one of its ends the junction is not consistent with the germline gene, which may arise from a read error. This chain connects TRBV29-1 to TRBJ2-7, with D possibly being TRBD2 (7 bases). The CDR3 is 13 residues long. Germline CDR1 reads SQVTM; CDR2 reads ANQGSEA. This chain's CDR3 is CSVEDSGGGEQYF. Written as DNA, the CDR3 is TGCAGCGTCGAAGATTCGGGGGGCGGCGAGCAGTACTTC.

V usage is TRBV6-6 and J usage is TRBJ1-2; 11 bases are a match to TRBD1. The CDR3 runs to 15 residues. Germline values: CDR1 MNHNY, CDR2 SVGAGI (reference sequence). V trimming: 6 bases; J trimming: 6 bases; junction bases outside the gene matches: 9. Here the CDR3 DNA reads TGTGCCAGCAGACTGGACAGGGGGCAGGTTAATGGCTACACCTTC. It specifies CASRLDRGQVNGYTF.

The sample holds a few counts of this clone. The CDR3 loop is CASSADRAPYEQYF. The CDR3 DNA reads as TGTGCCAGCAGTGCCGACAGGGCCCCCTACGAGCAGTACTTC. The genes are TRBV25-1 and TRBJ2-7, with 7 bases aligning to TRBD1. The CDR3 extends over 14 amino acids. Germline values: CDR1 MGHDK, CDR2 SYGVNS. J was trimmed by 2 bases and V by 4 bases; bases with no gene match: 5.

This chain joins TRBV7-9 and TRBJ2-5, with D perhaps matching TRBD2 (5 bases). Germline values: CDR1 SEHNR, CDR2 FQNEAQ (reference sequence). V was trimmed by 11 bases and J by 5 bases, leaving 12 bases between them. The CDR3 covers 11 residues. CDR3 sequence (DNA): TGTGCCGGGAGCCCTCAGGAGACCCAGTACTTC. Its protein is CAGSPQETQYF. Based on the CDR3 plus reference TRBV7-9 and TRBJ2-5, the full variable domain is DTGVSQNPRHKITKRGQNVTFRCDPISEHNRLYWYRQTLGQGPEFLTYFQNEAQLEKSRLLSDRFSAERPKGSFSTLEIQRTEQGDSAMYLCAGSPQETQYFGPGTRLLVL.

J is TRBJ2-7 and V is TRBV9, with TRBD2 identical over 8 bases. This CDR3 has 16 amino acids. Trimming took 0 bases from V and 0 from J; bases not matched to a gene: 5. Per the germline V gene, CDR1 is SGDLS and CDR2 is YYNGEE. CDR3 sequence: CASSVEETSDSYEQYF. In nucleotides, the CDR3 is TGTGCCAGCAGCGTAGAGGAGACTAGCGACTCCTACGAGCAGTACTTC.

This clone appeared once. V usage is TRBV7-9 and J usage is TRBJ2-1, with 10 bases lining up with TRBD1. The germline CDR1 and CDR2 sequences are SEHNR and FQNEAQ (reference sequence). V gave up 1 base and J gave up 8 bases; unmatched junction bases: 5. This CDR3 has 15 amino acids. The CDR3 DNA is TGTGCCAGCAGCTTAGGGACAGGGGGAGGGTATGAGCAGTTCTTC. It codes for CASSLGTGGGYEQFF. Using reference TRBV7-9 and TRBJ2-1 for the parts outside the CDR3, the full variable domain is DTGVSQNPRHKITKRGQNVTFRCDPISEHNRLYWYRQTLGQGPEFLTYFQNEAQLEKSRLLSDRFSAERPKGSFSTLEIQRTEQGDSAMYLCASSLGTGGGYEQFFGPGTRLTVL.

The genes are TRBV2 and TRBJ1-5; possible D gene TRBD1, 5 bases. Per the germline V gene, CDR1 is SNHLY and CDR2 is FYNNEI. The CDR3 has 15 residues. Trimming pared 4 bases from V and 2 bases from J, leaving 12 bases between. The CDR3 coding sequence is TGTGCCAGCAGTGGGATGGGGGGGGGCAATCAGCCCCAGCATTTT. Translation gives CASSGMGGGNQPQHF.

This chain connects TRBV30 to TRBJ2-2; tentative D call: TRBD1 (5 bases). The CDR3 runs to 14 residues. Trimming removed 0 bases at V and 3 bases at J, with 8 bases between. Germline CDR1 reads GTSNPN; CDR2 reads SVGIG (reference sequence). The CDR3 protein is CAWSVPGHTGELFF. CDR3 DNA: TGTGCCTGGAGTGTACCAGGGCACACCGGGGAGCTGTTTTTT.

The CDR3 nucleotides are TGTGCCAGCAGCCAAGCGGGGGACAATGAGCAGTTCTTC. Protein sequence: CASSQAGDNEQFF. J is TRBJ2-1 and V is TRBV4-2; possible D gene TRBD2, 6 bases. Trimming took off 1 base at V and 5 bases at J, with 6 bases between the two ends. Germline CDR1 and CDR2: LGHNA and YNFKEQ. The CDR3 has 13 residues.

This clone has more than one count but fewer than ten. The gene calls are TRBV27 and TRBJ2-7; weak D call: TRBD1 (6 bases). From germline, CDR1 is MNHEY and CDR2 SMNVEV (reference sequence). This CDR3 region has 14 residues. V dropped 5 bases and J dropped 0 bases, with 11 bases sitting between them. In DNA form, the CDR3 reads TGTGCCAGCAGTGGGGGCGCCAACTCCTACGAGCAGTACTTC. It yields the protein CASSGGANSYEQYF.

This chain joins TRBV7-2 and TRBJ2-3; 11 nucleotides match TRBD2. V was pared by 4 bases and J by 0 bases, with 6 bases of the junction left unmatched. The length of the CDR3 is 17 residues. The germline gives CDR1 SGHTA, CDR2 FQGNSA. The CDR3 sequence: CASSSSGGYFSTDTQYF. DNA of the CDR3: TGTGCCAGCAGCTCTAGCGGGGGGTATTTTAGCACAGATACGCAGTATTTT. The full variable domain, its missing parts supplied by reference TRBV7-2 and TRBJ2-3, is GAGVSQSPSNKVTEKGKDVELRCDPISGHTALYWYRQSLGQGLEFLIYFQGNSAPDKSGLPSDRFSAERTGGSVSTLTIQRTQQEDSAVYLCASSSSGGYFSTDTQYFGPGTRLTVL.

This chain joins TRBV5-1 and TRBJ2-5, with 10 positions matching TRBD2. After removal of 4 bases from V and 5 bases from J, the junction contained 5 bases not matched to a gene. From germline, CDR1 is SGHRS and CDR2 YFSETQ. The CDR3 sequence is 14 residues long. The CDR3 region has the DNA TGCGCCAGCAGCCGAGGGACTAGCGTGGAGACCCAGTACTTC. The encoded protein is CASSRGTSVETQYF.

This clone occurred a few times. This sample also contains other DNA sequences that code for the same CDR3. The chain links TRBV9 to TRBJ2-7; no definite D call. Looked up from germline, CDR1 is SGDLS and CDR2 is YYNGEE. V lost 0 bases, J lost 2 bases, and 9 bases lay in between. The CDR3 covers 14 residues. The CDR3 DNA is TGTGCCAGCAGCGTAGGTGCAGGAACCTACGAGCAGTACTTC. It codes for CASSVGAGTYEQYF.

The chain employs TRBV6-6 and TRBJ1-1, with 9 bases lining up with TRBD1. This CDR3 is 15 amino acids long. Trimming at V came to 2 bases and at J to 5 bases, leaving 6 bases not matched to a gene. The germline CDR1 and CDR2 sequences are MNHNY and SVGAGI (reference sequence). The CDR3 region is CASSYPQGAGTEAFF. CDR3 DNA: TGTGCCAGCAGTTACCCACAGGGGGCAGGGACTGAAGCTTTCTTT.

This chain links TRBV27 with TRBJ1-2; 8 bases match TRBD1. V trimming: 2 bases; J trimming: 2 bases; junction bases outside the gene matches: 1. The CDR3 totals 14 residues. Germline V gene sequence: CDR1 MNHEY, CDR2 SMNVEV (reference sequence). The CDR3 sequence: CASSLAGGNYGYTF. CDR3 nucleotides: TGTGCCAGCAGTTTAGCAGGGGGCAACTATGGCTACACCTTC.

CDR3 sequence reads: CASRLDRVAEAFF. CDR3 DNA sequence: TGTGCCAGCAGATTGGACAGGGTGGCTGAAGCTTTCTTT. This chain joins TRBV11-1 and TRBJ1-1, with 8 bases matching TRBD1. This CDR3 has 13 residues. The junction had 6 bases not matched to a gene; V was cut back by 6 bases and J by 6 bases. CDR1 SGHAT and CDR2 FQDESV come from the germline V gene (reference sequence). The full variable domain, in which reference TRBV11-1 and TRBJ1-1 provide the parts outside the CDR3, is EAEVAQSPRYKITEKSQAVAFWCDPISGHATLYWYRQILGQGPELLVQFQDESVVDDSQLPKDRFSAERLKGVDSTLKIQPAELGDSAMYLCASRLDRVAEAFFGQGTRLTVV.

Written as DNA, the CDR3 is TGTGCCAGCAGTGAACTCAGGGGGAGTAATGAGCAGTTCTTC. Its protein product is CASSELRGSNEQFF. The rearrangement uses TRBV2 and TRBJ2-1; 7 nucleotides align to TRBD1. Looked up from germline, CDR1 is SNHLY and CDR2 is FYNNEI. The trim removed 2 bases at V and 7 bases at J, leaving 5 bases unmatched. The CDR3 extends over 14 amino acids.

V is TRBV27 and J is TRBJ2-7; D not resolved. Per the germline V gene, CDR1 is MNHEY and CDR2 is SMNVEV (reference sequence). CDR3 length: 13 amino acids. V lost 0 bases and J lost 3, with 6 bases in between. The CDR3 bases are TGTGCCAGCAGTTTATCGTTCAGCTACGAGCAGTACTTC. Translated: CASSLSFSYEQYF.

The rearrangement uses TRBV7-9 and TRBJ1-2; D perhaps matches TRBD1 (6 bases). The V end lost 4 bases, the J end lost 0 bases, and 9 bases lay between the germline ends. The length of the CDR3 is 14 residues. Per germline, CDR1 SEHNR and CDR2 FQNEAQ (reference sequence). CDR3 residues: CASSWDTSNYGYTF. In DNA form, the CDR3 reads TGTGCCAGCAGCTGGGACACTTCTAACTATGGCTACACCTTC. Looking up the rest from reference TRBV7-9 and TRBJ1-2 gives the full variable domain: DTGVSQNPRHKITKRGQNVTFRCDPISEHNRLYWYRQTLGQGPEFLTYFQNEAQLEKSRLLSDRFSAERPKGSFSTLEIQRTEQGDSAMYLCASSWDTSNYGYTFGSGTRLTVV.

This sequence joins TRBV29-1 and TRBJ2-2; D is unclear. The germline V gene has CDR1 SQVTM and CDR2 ANQGSEA. This CDR3 spans 13 amino acids. V was clipped by 6 bases and J by 1 base, with 9 bases between them. CDR3 protein: CSVLNGNTGELFF. In DNA, the CDR3 is TGCAGCGTCCTGAACGGGAACACCGGGGAGCTGTTTTTT.